One and the same sample provided the 3 T cell receptor beta chains below, sequenced in a study of cytomegalovirus exposure and HLA in healthy donors. 13 Jbeta primers and 60 Vbeta primers were used for the PCR. Profiled with immunoSEQ multiplex PCR; TCRdb holds only in-frame clones, not every one. The repertoire includes 160,000 or so clones, approximately 80% of them detected once, and about 9.5% sits in the top ten. The sample was PBMCs. All receptors derive from a man aged 18 to 30 in good health and CMV-seropositive.

The chain uses TRBV5-4 and TRBJ2-6, with a weak D call TRBD1 (5 bases). The V gene lost 6 bases and the J gene lost 8 bases, with 24 bases spanning the gap. The CDR3 runs 17 residues. Germline assignment: CDR1 SGHNT and CDR2 YYREEE (reference sequence). The CDR3: CASTTGASYVGTNVLTF. CDR3 sequence (DNA): TGTGCCAGCACGACTGGGGCCAGCTATGTGGGAACCAACGTCCTGACTTTC.

This chain connects TRBV4-2 to TRBJ2-7; 7 bases agree with TRBD2. This CDR3 spans 16 amino acids. Trimming cost V 4 bases and J 0 bases; bases outside gene matches: 9. The germline V gene has CDR1 LGHNA and CDR2 YNFKEQ. CDR3 bases: TGTGCCAGCAGCCGGAGCGGGACGGCGAGCTCCTACGAGCAGTACTTC. Encoded protein: CASSRSGTASSYEQYF.

The V gene is TRBV10-2, the J gene TRBJ1-5; TRBD1 is a possible D gene (5 bases). CDR1 WSHSY and CDR2 SAAADI come from the germline V gene. V was shortened by 2 bases and J by 1 base, with 15 bases between the two germline ends. The CDR3 is 17 amino acids. CDR3 DNA sequence: TGCGCCAGCAGTGAGCCCTGGAGGGGAGGGAGCAATCAGCCCCAGCATTTT. Residues: CASSEPWRGGSNQPQHF.